One sample yielded the 32 T cell receptor beta chains listed below, sequenced in a study of T-cell memory formation after mild COVID-19. TCRdb fed the 5' RACE reads into MiXCR, producing one record per CDR3 protein. In the table there are roughly 200,000 distinct CDR3 sequences, about a sixth of which are singletons. The sequenced sample was PBMCs or a T cell subset sorted from them (not recorded which). All receptors come from an adult woman who had mild COVID-19 (a few samples of this study predate the infection). Cell type and time point are not known.

J is TRBJ2-1 and V is TRBV7-9; D gene unclear. V was clipped by 1 base and J by 4 bases, with 14 bases between them. CDR3 length: 16 residues. The germline V gene has CDR1 SEHNR and CDR2 FQNEAQ (reference sequence). The CDR3 DNA sequence: TGTGCCAGCAGCTTAGGTGTCTATGTGCAATACAATGAGCAGTTCTTC. As protein: CASSLGVYVQYNEQFF.

This clonotype was seen more than once but under ten times. CDR3 coding DNA: TGCAGTGTAGCGGGGGGTTTAGAGACCCAGTACTTC. Its protein product is CSVAGGLETQYF. This chain joins TRBV20-1 and TRBJ2-5; 10 bases match TRBD2. The CDR3 runs to 12 residues. The germline CDR1 and CDR2 sequences are DFQATT and SNEGSKA (reference sequence). V trimming: 7 bases; J trimming: 4 bases; junction bases outside the gene matches: 3.

The CDR3 DNA reads as TGTGCCATCAGTGGGGAACAGGGCCGGAATGAAAAACTGTTTTTT. This encodes CAISGEQGRNEKLFF. V gene TRBV10-3 combines with J gene TRBJ1-4; a possible D gene is TRBD1 (6 bases). The CDR3 totals 15 residues. Germline V lookup: CDR1 ENHRY, CDR2 SYGVKD. Trimming pared 4 bases from V and 5 bases from J, leaving 14 bases between.

V gene TRBV27 combines with J gene TRBJ2-2; the D is unclear. CDR3 length: 15 amino acids. The V gene's germline CDR1 is MNHEY and CDR2 SMNVEV (reference sequence). V was shortened by 5 bases and J by 3 bases, with 13 bases between the two germline ends. This CDR3 is CASSPRNFYTGELFF. CDR3 coding DNA: TGTGCCAGCAGTCCCCGGAACTTTTACACCGGGGAGCTGTTTTTT.

This clonotype has more than one count but fewer than ten. V usage is TRBV24-1 and J usage is TRBJ2-3, with D possibly TRBD1 on 6 matching bases. Germline values: CDR1 KGHDR, CDR2 SFDVKD. The germline V and J ends were trimmed by 4 bases and 5 bases, with 18 bases remaining between them. There are 16 residues in the CDR3. CDR3 bases: TGTGCCACCAGTGACCTAACAGGGAAGGGTGGAGATACGCAGTATTTT. Its protein is CATSDLTGKGGDTQYF.

This chain joins TRBV4-2 and TRBJ2-7; TRBD2 matches 11 bases. The CDR3 is made up of 15 amino acids. Germline lookup yields CDR1 LGHNA and CDR2 YNFKEQ. V was pared by 2 bases and J by 1 base, with 1 base of the junction left unmatched. The CDR3 region is CASSQTSGSSYEQYF. The CDR3, as DNA: TGTGCCAGCAGCCAAACTAGCGGGAGTTCCTACGAGCAGTACTTC.

This clonotype was detected only a few times. The chain combines TRBV5-1 with TRBJ2-7, with 8 bases fitting TRBD2. Germline V gene lookup returns CDR1 SGHRS and CDR2 YFSETQ. Trimming removed 0 bases from V and 3 bases from J; junction bases left unmatched: 5. The CDR3 has 15 amino acids. CDR3 sequence reads: CASSLVRGAVYEQYF. As DNA, the CDR3 is TGCGCCAGCAGCTTGGTGCGGGGGGCTGTCTACGAGCAGTACTTC.

This clonotype was seen many times. The chain employs TRBV5-1 and TRBJ2-3; the match to TRBD1 covers 9 bases. Germline V gene data show CDR1 as SGHRS and CDR2 as YFSETQ. CDR3 length equals 15 residues. Trimming at V came to 3 bases and at J to 2 bases, leaving 4 bases not matched to a gene. The CDR3 is CASSSGTGPTDTQYF. The CDR3 DNA reads as TGCGCCAGCAGCTCCGGGACAGGGCCCACAGATACGCAGTATTTT.

This clonotype has ten or more counts. This chain links TRBV19 with TRBJ2-7; 11 positions match TRBD1. Trimming cost V 6 bases and J 3 bases; bases outside gene matches: 7. Germline V gene data show CDR1 as LNHDA and CDR2 as SQIVND (reference sequence). The CDR3 loop spans 15 amino acids. CDR3 coding DNA: TGTGCCAGTAGGGGACTTGGGACAGGGGGCTACGAGCAGTACTTC. This encodes CASRGLGTGGYEQYF.

The chain employs TRBV11-2 and TRBJ1-1; TRBD1 is a possible D gene (6 bases). This CDR3 spans 14 amino acids. Germline V gene data show CDR1 as SGHAT and CDR2 as FQNNGV. The V gene lost 5 bases and the J gene lost 5 bases, with 15 bases spanning the gap. The CDR3 sequence: CASSNLQGYTEAFF. Here the CDR3 DNA reads TGTGCCAGCAGCAACTTACAGGGTTATACTGAAGCTTTCTTT.

The chain joins TRBV10-3 to TRBJ2-7, with TRBD1 as a possible D gene (6 bases). The CDR3 has 14 amino acids. The germline CDR1 and CDR2 sequences are ENHRY and SYGVKD. V was cut by 2 bases and J by 2 bases, with 10 bases left in between. Here the CDR3 DNA reads TGTGCCATCAGTGAGCTTGGACAGACCTACGAGCAGTACTTC. It specifies CAISELGQTYEQYF.

This CDR3 is CASSLSQGRNSPLHF. Here the CDR3 DNA reads TGTGCCAGCAGTTTGTCCCAGGGAAGAAATTCACCCCTCCACTTT. The V gene is TRBV27, the J gene TRBJ1-6; weak D call: TRBD1 (5 bases). Germline V CDR1 and CDR2: MNHEY, SMNVEV (reference sequence). The CDR3 is made up of 15 amino acids. Trimming removed 3 bases from V and 7 bases from J, with 13 bases in between.

In its sample, this clonotype was seen a few times. The rearrangement uses TRBV3-1 and TRBJ1-5; D gene unclear. This CDR3 has 13 amino acids. V gave up 4 bases and J gave up 4 bases, with 8 bases separating them. From germline, CDR1 is LGHDT and CDR2 YNNKEL (reference sequence). The CDR3 DNA sequence: TGTGCCAGCAGCCCACAGCTGAATCAGCCCCAGCATTTT. Protein sequence: CASSPQLNQPQHF.

The chain couples TRBV14 to TRBJ1-3; no firm D call. Trimming stripped 0 bases from V and 4 bases from J, with 16 bases between. From germline, CDR1 is SGHDN and CDR2 FVKESK. The CDR3 covers 17 residues. CDR3 region: CASSQERLPNGGNTIYF. The DNA for the CDR3 is TGTGCCAGCAGCCAAGAGAGACTCCCCAATGGCGGAAACACCATATATTTT.

This clonotype was seen more than once but under ten times. The chain links TRBV7-2 to TRBJ2-1; TRBD2 matches at 12 bases. Germline CDR1 SGHTA, CDR2 FQGNSA. The CDR3 sequence is 17 residues long. J was trimmed by 0 bases and V by 4 bases; bases with no gene match: 4. CDR3 DNA: TGTGCCAGCAGCTCCCGGACTAGCGGGACCTCCTACAATGAGCAGTTCTTC. Translation gives CASSSRTSGTSYNEQFF.

This clonotype was seen a few times. The chain uses TRBV4-3 and TRBJ1-3; no clear D gene. The CDR3 has 14 residues. CDR1 LGHNA and CDR2 YSLEER come from the germline V gene. The V end was cut by 1 base, the J end by 2 bases, with 6 bases between. The DNA of the CDR3 is TGCGCCAGCAGCCAAGTGGGTCCTGGAAACACCATATATTTT. It translates to CASSQVGPGNTIYF.

This clonotype has just a few counts. The chain recombines TRBV11-3 with TRBJ2-7, with 7 bases aligning to TRBD2. V shed 6 bases, J shed 3 bases, and the junction held 5 bases outside the gene matches. Germline V lookup: CDR1 SGHNT, CDR2 YENEEA. This CDR3 contains 13 residues. Here the CDR3 DNA reads TGTGCCAGCAGGGCTAGCGGAATCTACGAGCAGTACTTC. Protein sequence: CASRASGIYEQYF.

The V call is TRBV5-6, the J call TRBJ1-2; possible D gene TRBD1, 6 bases. This CDR3 spans 15 amino acids. V was pared by 2 bases and J by 2 bases, with 13 bases between. CDR1 is SGHDT, CDR2 YYEEEE, per germline. The CDR3 coding sequence is TGTGCCAGCAGCTTAACAGGGTCAGGGAACTATGGCTACACCTTC. This gives the protein CASSLTGSGNYGYTF.

The rearrangement uses TRBV24-1 and TRBJ2-1, with 10 bases that match TRBD1. Germline V gene sequence: CDR1 KGHDR, CDR2 SFDVKD. The CDR3 spans 17 residues. Trimming removed 4 bases from V and 2 bases from J; junction bases left unmatched: 7. The CDR3 loop is CATSDLPDRGTYNEQFF. DNA of the CDR3: TGTGCCACCAGTGACCTGCCGGACAGGGGGACCTACAATGAGCAGTTCTTC.

The chain is built from TRBV29-1 and TRBJ1-1; D not resolved. The CDR3 totals 13 residues. Trimming took 7 bases from V and 0 from J, leaving 12 bases between them. Germline lookup yields CDR1 SQVTM and CDR2 ANQGSEA. For the CDR3, the DNA is TGCAGCGCCGAGCGGGCGATGAACACTGAAGCTTTCTTT. Residues: CSAERAMNTEAFF.

This clonotype was seen a few times. This chain uses TRBV6-6 with TRBJ2-3; 10 nucleotides agree with TRBD2. The junction had 8 bases not matched to a gene; V was cut back by 8 bases and J by 3 bases. Germline lookup yields CDR1 MNHNY and CDR2 SVGAGI (reference sequence). The CDR3 is made up of 15 amino acids. This CDR3 reads CASQQREGRTDTQYF. The CDR3 nucleotides are TGTGCCAGCCAACAGCGGGAGGGGCGGACAGATACGCAGTATTTT.

The genes are TRBV5-1 and TRBJ2-7; 7 bases map to TRBD2. The CDR3 has 14 amino acids. V was pared by 0 bases and J by 7 bases, with 7 bases of the junction left unmatched. In germline, CDR1 is SGHRS, CDR2 YFSETQ. This CDR3 reads CASSLAGPREEQYF. CDR3 in DNA: TGCGCCAGCAGCTTGGCGGGTCCGCGGGAGGAGCAGTACTTC. The full variable domain, its missing parts supplied by reference TRBV5-1 and TRBJ2-7, is KAGVTQTPRYLIKTRGQQVTLSCSPISGHRSVSWYQQTPGQGLQFLFEYFSETQRNKGNFPGRFSGRQFSNSRSEMNVSTLELGDSALYLCASSLAGPREEQYFGPGTRLTVT.

This clonotype turned up a few times. CDR3 amino acids: CASSQDLGQGNEQFF. The CDR3 DNA follows: TGTGCCAGCAGCCAAGATCTTGGACAGGGCAATGAGCAGTTCTTC. This chain connects TRBV4-2 to TRBJ2-1; 8 bases agree with TRBD1. There are 15 residues in the CDR3. Germline V gene data show CDR1 as LGHNA and CDR2 as YNFKEQ. V shed 0 bases and J 6 bases; nucleotides not matched to a gene: 4.

This clonotype was seen a few times. This chain links TRBV24-1 with TRBJ2-1; a weak D match, TRBD2 (6 bases). The V gene lost 5 bases and the J gene lost 6 bases, with 19 bases spanning the gap. This CDR3 is 16 amino acids long. CDR1 and CDR2 from the germline V gene are KGHDR and SFDVKD. The CDR3, as DNA: TGTGCCACCAGTGGCCCGAGTGTGTACGGGGGCAATGAGCAGTTCTTC. Translating gives CATSGPSVYGGNEQFF.

The sample holds a few counts of this clonotype. The genes are TRBV12-3 or TRBV12-4 and TRBJ2-7; 10 bases align to TRBD2. The CDR3 has 16 residues. V shed 1 base, J shed 0 bases, and the junction held 3 bases outside the gene matches. CDR3 nucleotide sequence: TGTGCCAGCAGTTTAGGGCCTAGCGGGAGCTCCTACGAGCAGTACTTC. Protein: CASSLGPSGSSYEQYF.

The chain recombines TRBV20-1 with TRBJ2-5, with TRBD2 matching over 12 bases. V was clipped by 5 bases and J by 5 bases; unmatched bases: 6. This CDR3 is 14 amino acids long. Germline V gene lookup returns CDR1 DFQATT and CDR2 SNEGSKA (reference sequence). The CDR3 is CSAPALAGGETQYF. CDR3 DNA sequence: TGCAGTGCTCCGGCCCTAGCGGGGGGGGAGACCCAGTACTTC.

The chain couples TRBV7-9 to TRBJ1-1; TRBD1 matches at 7 bases. The CDR3 extends over 13 amino acids. The V gene end was trimmed by 9 bases and the J gene end by 4 bases; junction bases not matched to a gene: 8. CDR1 and CDR2 from the germline V gene are SEHNR and FQNEAQ (reference sequence). CDR3 residues: CASRQGRFTEAFF. The CDR3 DNA reads as TGTGCCAGTCGACAGGGCAGATTCACTGAAGCTTTCTTT.

The sample holds a few counts of this clonotype. The chain employs TRBV20-1 and TRBJ1-6; the D is unclear. V lost 0 bases to trimming and J lost 10 bases, with 10 bases between them. The CDR3 contains 13 residues. The germline CDR1 and CDR2 sequences are DFQATT and SNEGSKA (reference sequence). The CDR3 DNA reads TGCAGTGCTAGAGATCTTCCGGGGTCACCCCTCCACTTT. Protein: CSARDLPGSPLHF.

V is TRBV7-9 and J is TRBJ2-7; perhaps TRBD1 as D (6 bases). The CDR3 has 14 amino acids. In germline, CDR1 is SEHNR, CDR2 FQNEAQ (reference sequence). V shed 2 bases and J shed 0 bases, with 8 bases lying between them. The CDR3 spells CASSLWDTSYEQYF. The CDR3 DNA reads as TGTGCCAGCAGCTTATGGGACACCTCCTACGAGCAGTACTTC.

This chain uses TRBV2 with TRBJ2-3; TRBD2 matches 8 bases. The CDR3 contains 17 residues. Unmatched junction bases numbered 13, after V lost 8 bases and J lost 0 bases. Germline V gene data show CDR1 as SNHLY and CDR2 as FYNNEI. Written as DNA, the CDR3 is TGTGCCAGCGCCTATCGGGGGGGGGAGATTAGCACAGATACGCAGTATTTT. Translated, it gives CASAYRGGEISTDTQYF.

This chain connects TRBV12-3 or TRBV12-4 to TRBJ1-2, with a weak D call TRBD1 (6 bases). This CDR3 has 15 residues. V lost 5 bases, J lost 7 bases, and 20 bases lay in between. The CDR3 reads CASSPGQRSPFGYTF. The CDR3, as DNA: TGTGCCAGCAGTCCTGGACAGCGCTCTCCATTTGGCTACACCTTC.

The chain has TRBV7-9 and TRBJ1-6; D call uncertain. Looked up from germline, CDR1 is SEHNR and CDR2 is FQNEAQ (reference sequence). This CDR3 is 11 amino acids long. V shed 3 bases and J shed 12 bases, with 6 bases lying between them. The CDR3 sequence: CASSFDGPLHF. Here the CDR3 DNA reads TGTGCCAGCAGCTTTGACGGACCCCTCCACTTT.